Sequencing of this TCR beta chain was carried out in a study of blood T cell repertoires in COVID-19 (dated by TCRdb to 2019 to 2021). Study-level background: The collaborator samples originated in the United States, Italy and Spain and spanned the acute and convalescent phases of COVID-19. The prospective study material was composed of cDNA or gDNA derived from T cells, B-cell-depleted T cells, or PBMCs. A freely available public database, intended as a resource for researchers studying the immune response to SARS-CoV-2, is where the repertoires were released. Where available, HLA class I and class II types were taken from metadata supplied by the sample provider and were not determined by assay-based typing. Samples came from the ongoing ImmuneRACE study (first 160 participants) plus 1,254 subjects from 6 global collaborators. The dataset comprised deeply sampled blood TCRbeta repertoires from subjects exposed to, actively infected with, or recovered from COVID-19. A de-identified subject ID, COVID-19 status, age in years and sex were almost always included in the sample metadata.

Another Seattle source contributed samples from volunteer blood donors who had recovered from COVID-19. Collaborating institutions collected whole blood in K2EDTA tubes following their own protocols. For TCRbeta analysis, collaborators shipped samples as frozen whole blood, isolated PBMCs, or DNA extracted from either of those sample types. Concerning this clone: Its target antigen remains unknown. No base quality information exists; no much larger clone differs at one position.

The immunoSEQ Assay, a bias-controlled multiplex PCR, was used to amplify TCRbeta CDR3 regions from genomic DNA. In the paper's pipeline: The number of nucleated cells in each sample was estimated by amplification of reference gene primers within the assay. Sequence reads were collapsed and filtered to measure the absolute abundance of every unique TCRbeta CDR3 rearrangement. For each sample, productive Simpson clonality was calculated as the square root of Simpson's diversity index over productive rearrangements. TCRdb stores this immuneACCESS table with in-frame sequences only. Part of the clones is absent; in the studies checked, under half of the shortfall reflects unresolved V genes, and no reason is known for the rest. V and J calls and clone size are given by that table; D and trimming were obtained from the DNA. A total of around 300,000 clones appear in this sample, approximately 83% of them only once. Around 2.1% of the sample belongs to the ten largest clones.

The trim is 4 bases for V and 4 bases for J, with a gap of 13 bases between the germline ends. From its cysteine to its phenylalanine, the CDR3 spans 14 amino acids. Solely the CDR3 DNA is kept, with 42 bases framed from the first base. CDR1 MGHRA and CDR2 YSYEKL are derived from the germline V gene. Findings and caveats that apply to the study as a whole: The amount of clinical and demographic metadata varied by source and participant and was provided uncurated.

Sequencing input: peripheral blood. The TCR sequence derives from a woman in her twenties or thirties who had recovered from COVID-19. The sequence joins TRBV4-1 to TRBJ1-1; tentative D gene TRBD1, with 6 bases matching. The CDR3 region: CASSPGRGGTEAFF. The nucleotide sequence reads TGCGCCAGCAGCCCCGGGAGGGGGGGCACTGAAGCTTTCTTT.